The 25 T cell receptor beta chains listed next were all sequenced from one sample in a study of neurological immune-mediated disorders. Via MiXCR, TCRdb re-called the 5' RACE reads, giving one row per CDR3 protein. The data show tens of thousands of distinct CDR3 sequences, with 7% to 8% seen just once and around 4% held by the top ten. Sample: PBMCs. Source of these receptors: a middle-aged woman in good health.

At least ten counts were recorded for this clonotype. The chain carries TRBV5-1 and TRBJ1-3; D gene ambiguous. CDR1 is SGHRS, CDR2 YFSETQ, per germline. This CDR3 is 14 amino acids long. V was trimmed by 0 bases and J by 6 bases, leaving 10 bases between them. CDR3 DNA sequence: TGCGCCAGCAGCTTGGATGGTCTGGAAAACACCATATATTTT. Its protein product is CASSLDGLENTIYF.

This clonotype was counted at least ten times. V gene TRBV5-1 combines with J gene TRBJ2-2, with D perhaps TRBD1 (6 bases). V was clipped by 4 bases and J by 3 bases, with 13 bases between them. This CDR3 comprises 15 residues. Germline values: CDR1 SGHRS, CDR2 YFSETQ. As DNA, the CDR3 is TGCGCCAGCAGCGTAGACAGGAGATACACCGGGGAGCTGTTTTTT. It encodes CASSVDRRYTGELFF.

This clonotype was recorded many times. V is TRBV7-2 and J is TRBJ1-3; D is perhaps TRBD1 (6 bases). With 5 bases removed from V and 11 bases from J, the gap between germline ends came to 16 bases. Germline loops: CDR1 SGHTA, CDR2 FQGNSA. The CDR3 extends over 13 amino acids. In DNA form, the CDR3 reads TGTGCCAGCAGCCCACCCTTACAGGGCTCCATATATTTT. Translated, it gives CASSPPLQGSIYF.

The chain is built from TRBV6-6 and TRBJ2-5, with a possible D match to TRBD2 (6 bases). Trimming shortened V by 6 bases and J by 4 bases, and 21 bases separated the two germline ends. CDR3 size: 16 residues. Germline values: CDR1 MNHNY, CDR2 SVGAGI (reference sequence). The chain's CDR3 is CASSPLGGAGGETQYF. CDR3 coding DNA: TGTGCCAGCAGCCCCCTGGGCGGCGCCGGGGGAGAGACCCAGTACTTC.

This clonotype was counted many times. The V gene is TRBV7-3, the J gene TRBJ2-1; 10 bases match TRBD2. Germline values: CDR1 SGHTA, CDR2 FQGTGA. The CDR3 runs to 15 residues. Trimming cost V 5 bases and J 2 bases; bases outside gene matches: 3. CDR3 in amino acids: CASSPLAGAYNEQFF. The DNA for the CDR3 is TGTGCCAGCAGCCCTCTAGCGGGAGCCTACAATGAGCAGTTCTTC.

This clonotype was observed many times. The chain joins TRBV7-6 to TRBJ1-1, with D uncertain. Germline V gives CDR1 SGHVS, CDR2 FNYEAQ. CDR3 length equals 13 residues. The V end lost 2 bases, the J end lost 2 bases, and 6 bases lay between the germline ends. This CDR3 reads CASSLQANTEAFF. The DNA of the CDR3 is TGTGCCAGCAGCTTACAGGCTAACACTGAAGCTTTCTTT.

This clonotype has ten or more counts. The gene calls are TRBV20-1 and TRBJ1-1, with 7 positions matching TRBD1. CDR1 is DFQATT and CDR2 is SNEGSKA in the germline V gene (reference sequence). The CDR3 consists of 14 residues. With V trimmed by 0 bases and J by 5 bases, 6 bases remained unmatched. Written as DNA, the CDR3 is TGCAGTGCTAGAGAGAACGACAGGGATACTGAAGCTTTCTTT. Its translation is CSARENDRDTEAFF.

This clonotype was observed a handful of times. Written as DNA, the CDR3 is TGTGCCAGCAGTCTAATGACAGGGGCCGGGGATTCACCCCTCCACTTT. This encodes CASSLMTGAGDSPLHF. The chain is built from TRBV28 and TRBJ1-6, with 8 positions matching TRBD1. After removal of 5 bases from V and 8 bases from J, the junction contained 11 bases not matched to a gene. CDR1 MDHEN and CDR2 SYDVKM come from the germline V gene. The CDR3 has 16 amino acids.

This clonotype was counted many times. The chain employs TRBV3-1 and TRBJ2-6; possible D gene TRBD2, 6 bases. V shed 0 bases and J shed 2 bases, with 14 bases lying between them. From germline, CDR1 is LGHDT and CDR2 YNNKEL (reference sequence). This CDR3 comprises 18 residues. The CDR3 DNA sequence: TGTGCCAGCAGCCAAGATTACCTAGGAGGGGCTGGGGCCAACGTCCTGACTTTC. This codes for CASSQDYLGGAGANVLTF.

This clonotype occurred many times. The chain employs TRBV12-3 or TRBV12-4 and TRBJ2-5, with a weak D call TRBD2 (5 bases). The V end was cut by 4 bases, the J end by 0 bases, with 15 bases between. The length of the CDR3 is 16 residues. The CDR3 protein is CASSSNPRENQETQYF. The CDR3 DNA reads as TGTGCCAGCAGTTCTAACCCTAGGGAGAACCAAGAGACCCAGTACTTC.

Many counts were recorded for this clonotype. The rearrangement joins TRBV5-1 to TRBJ1-5; D remains ambiguous. The V end was cut by 5 bases, the J end by 0 bases, with 9 bases between. Looked up from germline, CDR1 is SGHRS and CDR2 is YFSETQ. The CDR3 length is 14 residues. This CDR3 reads CASSPGNSNQPQHF. The DNA for the CDR3 is TGCGCCAGCAGTCCGGGAAATAGCAATCAGCCCCAGCATTTT.

This clonotype appeared many times. The chain is built from TRBV7-9 and TRBJ2-7; 8 bases map to TRBD1. The germline CDR1 and CDR2 sequences are SEHNR and FQNEAQ (reference sequence). Trimming cost V 5 bases and J 0 bases; bases outside gene matches: 6. The CDR3 has 15 amino acids. The CDR3 nucleotides read TGTGCCAGCAGCCGTACAGGGGGATACTCCTACGAGCAGTACTTC. Protein: CASSRTGGYSYEQYF.

This clonotype has only a few counts. The V call is TRBV20-1, the J call TRBJ1-5, with TRBD1 matching 7 bases. The CDR3 extends over 15 amino acids. Trimming removed 3 bases from V and 4 bases from J; junction bases left unmatched: 9. The germline gives CDR1 DFQATT, CDR2 SNEGSKA (reference sequence). This chain's CDR3 is CSASPARGQNQPQHF. CDR3 coding DNA: TGCAGTGCTAGTCCCGCTCGGGGACAGAATCAGCCCCAGCATTTT.

As DNA, the CDR3 is TGTGCCAGTAAGACAGGGTTGAACATGAACACTGAAGCTTTCTTT. Translating it yields CASKTGLNMNTEAFF. The chain uses TRBV28 and TRBJ1-1; 7 nucleotides agree with TRBD1. CDR1 and CDR2 from the germline V gene are MDHEN and SYDVKM. Losses at the gene ends were 9 bases for V and 0 bases for J; bases not matched to a gene: 10. The CDR3 sequence is 15 residues long. Based on the CDR3 plus reference TRBV28 and TRBJ1-1, the full variable domain is DVKVTQSSRYLVKRTGEKVFLECVQDMDHENMFWYRQDPGLGLRLIYFSYDVKMKEKGDIPEGYSVSREKKERFSLILESASTNQTSMYLCASKTGLNMNTEAFFGQGTRLTVV.

This clonotype was seen repeatedly, ten times or more. The chain employs TRBV28 and TRBJ2-6, with D hard to call. The CDR3 spans 16 residues. CDR1 MDHEN and CDR2 SYDVKM come from the germline V gene. The V end lost 1 base, the J end lost 0 bases, and 7 bases lay between the germline ends. CDR3 in amino acids: CASSLSWRSGANVLTF. The CDR3, as DNA: TGTGCCAGCAGTTTATCGTGGCGCTCTGGGGCCAACGTCCTGACTTTC.

In this sample, this clonotype turned up many times. This chain joins TRBV11-2 and TRBJ2-1; D not resolved. Germline-derived CDR1 and CDR2 are SGHAT and FQNNGV. There are 16 residues in the CDR3. V lost 1 base and J 0 bases, leaving 10 bases between the germline ends. CDR3 coding DNA: TGTGCCAGCAGCTTAGGCACGGGTAACTCCTACAATGAGCAGTTCTTC. It encodes CASSLGTGNSYNEQFF.

This clonotype occurred many times. CDR3 nucleotide sequence: TGCAGTGCTAGAGATCTCAGGGGGCTCACTGAAGCTTTCTTT. It is translated as CSARDLRGLTEAFF. The chain employs TRBV20-1 and TRBJ1-1; 8 bases map to TRBD1. Losses at the gene ends were 0 bases for V and 4 bases for J; bases not matched to a gene: 4. The CDR3 is 14 residues long. Looked up from germline, CDR1 is DFQATT and CDR2 is SNEGSKA (reference sequence).

The V call is TRBV10-3, the J call TRBJ2-7; TRBD1 is a possible D gene (6 bases). Germline CDR1 reads ENHRY; CDR2 reads SYGVKD. Trimming shortened V by 0 bases and J by 5 bases, and 8 bases separated the two germline ends. The CDR3 extends over 13 amino acids. As DNA, the CDR3 is TGTGCCATCAGTGAGTCGGGGGCCCACGAGCAGTACTTC. The encoded protein is CAISESGAHEQYF.

Concerning this clonotype: A much more abundant neighbour one base away suggests this may be a read error. The CDR3 does not close with the conserved phenylalanine or tryptophan, likely indicating a read error. The V and J genes are TRBV7-9 and TRBJ2-7; a possible D gene is TRBD2 (6 bases). CDR3 length equals 15 residues. Germline CDR1 reads SEHNR; CDR2 reads FQNEAQ (reference sequence). V lost 5 bases to trimming and J lost 3 bases, with 17 bases between them. The CDR3 region has the DNA TGTGCCAGCAGCCCCCGGCTAGCGAGAAACTACGAGCAGTACTTA. Its protein is CASSPRLARNYEQYL.

This clonotype has a count of ten or more. The rearrangement joins TRBV24-1 to TRBJ1-5; possible D gene TRBD1, 5 bases. The ends were cut back, 7 bases at V and 4 bases at J, with 10 bases in the middle. Germline-derived CDR1 and CDR2 are KGHDR and SFDVKD. There are 13 residues in the CDR3. DNA of the CDR3: TGTGCCACCAGGGACGGGACGAATCAGCCCCAGCATTTT. Protein: CATRDGTNQPQHF.

Ten or more counts support this clonotype. This chain links TRBV5-6 with TRBJ2-6, with D hard to call. Germline V CDR1 and CDR2: SGHDT, YYEEEE. This CDR3 region has 15 residues. V lost 1 base and J lost 0, with 5 bases in between. DNA for the CDR3: TGTGCCAGCAGCTTGAAGGGCTCTGGGGCCAACGTCCTGACTTTC. Protein product: CASSLKGSGANVLTF.

This clonotype was detected ten times or more. The chain employs TRBV28 and TRBJ1-1; weak D call: TRBD1 (5 bases). The V end was cut by 3 bases, the J end by 5 bases, with 10 bases between. Germline CDR1 MDHEN, CDR2 SYDVKM. The CDR3 has 13 residues. CDR3: CASSFKGWTEAFF. CDR3 nucleotides: TGTGCCAGCAGTTTCAAGGGGTGGACTGAAGCTTTCTTT.

To note about this clonotype: At one of its ends the junction is not consistent with the germline gene, which may arise from a read error. The rearrangement uses TRBV7-9 and TRBJ2-5, with 7 bases matching TRBD1. The CDR3 sequence is 12 residues long. CDR1 and CDR2 (germline): SEHNR, FQNEAQ (reference sequence). CDR3 in amino acids: CSSSFQQGTRYF. CDR3 DNA sequence: TGTTCCAGCAGCTTCCAACAGGGGACCCGGTACTTC.

This clonotype was seen at least ten times. The chain combines TRBV20-1 with TRBJ2-1; D is ambiguous. V shed 3 bases and J shed 10 bases, with 13 bases lying between them. The CDR3 totals 12 residues. From germline, CDR1 is DFQATT and CDR2 SNEGSKA (reference sequence). CDR3 residues: CSASVQMNEQFF. For the CDR3, the DNA is TGCAGTGCTAGTGTCCAGATGAACGAGCAGTTCTTC.

This clonotype was seen at least ten times. The CDR3 reads CASSRSKGTGNTIYF. CDR3 in DNA: TGTGCCAGCAGCCGATCAAAGGGAACTGGAAACACCATATATTTT. The genes are TRBV14 and TRBJ1-3; D not resolved. Trimming stripped 4 bases from V and 2 bases from J, with 12 bases between. Germline V gives CDR1 SGHDN, CDR2 FVKESK. CDR3 length: 15 residues.